The source of this TCR beta chain is a study of blood T cell repertoires in COVID-19. Study summary: PBMCs, B-cell-depleted T cells, or T cells provided the cDNA or gDNA that made up the material.

Ages ranged from about 18 to 100 years, with residence in more than 20 US areas. Recovered status applied to Cohort 3 donors who had two consecutive negative PCRs. It also applied to those with clearance or with symptom resolution. Using immunoSEQ multiplex PCR, the repertoire was profiled, and TCRdb retains in-frame clones only, with some absent. The sample lists 450,000 or so clones, less than 95% seen once, with less than 0.75% in the top ten. This CDR3 is 14 amino acids long. Looked up from germline, CDR1 is SEHNR and CDR2 is FQNEAQ (reference sequence). Trimming cost V 2 bases and J 8 bases; bases outside gene matches: 5.

The sample consisted of PBMCs or T cells enriched from blood (not recorded which). The V and J genes are TRBV7-9 and TRBJ2-1, with TRBD2 matching 8 bases. The TCR originated in a man younger than 30 who had recovered from COVID-19. Written as DNA, the CDR3 is TGTGCCAGCAGCTTACCAGCGGGAGCTCATGAGCAGTTCTTC. Residues: CASSLPAGAHEQFF.